Following are 10 T cell receptor beta chains from one sample sequenced in a study of blood T cells in healthy people across ages. PCR was performed a second time for about 7 to 12 cycles using a sample-barcoded 5' primer and a J-beta primer mix. TCRdb fed the 5' RACE reads into MiXCR, producing one record per CDR3 protein. The sample records about 1.4 million distinct CDR3 sequences, approximately 60% being singletons. The specimen sequenced was blood. These receptors were collected from a man aged 18 to 30 in good health.

J is TRBJ2-7 and V is TRBV7-2, with no clear D. This CDR3 is 14 amino acids long. Germline loops: CDR1 SGHTA, CDR2 FQGNSA. The V end was cut by 7 bases, the J end by 3 bases, with 16 bases between. The CDR3 loop reads CASTPQGNFYEQYF. CDR3 sequence (DNA): TGTGCCAGCACCCCTCAAGGTAATTTCTACGAGCAGTACTTC.

The rearrangement links TRBV13 to TRBJ2-4; D ambiguous. The J call may be in error: the DNA end matches TRBJ2-7 better. CDR1 PRHDT and CDR2 FYEKMQ come from the germline V gene (reference sequence). The CDR3 is 16 amino acids. The CDR3 region has the DNA TGTGCCAGCAGCTTAGAGCGACAAAGAGGTAGGGTCGAGCAGTACTTC. It is translated as CASSLERQRGRVEQYF.

This chain uses TRBV6-5 with TRBJ1-2; 10 positions agree with TRBD1. The CDR3 loop spans 14 amino acids. V gave up 6 bases and J gave up 6 bases; unmatched junction bases: 7. Germline CDR1 and CDR2: MNHEY and SVGAGI. CDR3 loop: CASSRTGTGDGYTF. In DNA, the CDR3 is TGTGCCAGCAGCCGAACCGGGACAGGGGATGGCTACACCTTC.

In its sample, this clonotype was seen a few times. CDR3 sequence (DNA): TGCAGTGCTAGAGAAGCGCAGGGAGGTATGAACATTCAGTACTTC. This codes for CSAREAQGGMNIQYF. This chain uses TRBV20-1 with TRBJ2-4, with TRBD2 as a possible D gene (6 bases). Germline assignment: CDR1 DFQATT and CDR2 SNEGSKA (reference sequence). V shed 0 bases and J shed 7 bases, with 16 bases lying between them. There are 15 residues in the CDR3.

This chain joins TRBV20-1 and TRBJ1-6; D remains unclear. CDR3 size: 14 residues. Between the trimmed V and J ends, which lost 6 bases and 10 bases, there was a span of 19 bases. The germline V gene has CDR1 DFQATT and CDR2 SNEGSKA (reference sequence). The CDR3 DNA reads TGCAGTGCGCCAAAGCGGGGTAACGGCTCACCCCTCCACTTT. Amino acids: CSAPKRGNGSPLHF.

This chain joins TRBV6-1 and TRBJ2-7; D is possibly TRBD1 (5 bases). The V and J ends lost 7 bases and 3 bases respectively, with 10 bases between them. The CDR3 totals 12 residues. The germline CDR1 and CDR2 sequences are MNHNS and SASEGT. This CDR3 is CASNGHHYEQYF. CDR3 DNA: TGTGCCAGCAATGGACACCACTACGAGCAGTACTTC.

This chain uses TRBV6-6 with TRBJ2-1; a possible D gene is TRBD2 (6 bases). Germline-derived CDR1 and CDR2 are MNHNY and SVGAGI (reference sequence). The germline V and J ends were trimmed by 0 bases and 4 bases, with 16 bases remaining between them. The CDR3 loop spans 17 amino acids. The chain's CDR3 is CASSYSAGRDLYNEQFF. The CDR3 DNA sequence: TGTGCCAGCAGTTACTCGGCTGGGCGGGACTTATACAATGAGCAGTTCTTC.

V gene TRBV4-1 combines with J gene TRBJ1-1; 11 nucleotides align to TRBD1. The junction had 7 bases not matched to a gene; V was cut back by 5 bases and J by 5 bases. The CDR3 sequence is 15 residues long. The V gene's germline CDR1 is MGHRA and CDR2 YSYEKL. CDR3 region: CASSEGQGVVTEAFF. CDR3 DNA sequence: TGCGCCAGCAGCGAGGGACAGGGGGTAGTTACTGAAGCTTTCTTT.

The genes are TRBV12-3 or TRBV12-4 and TRBJ2-3; the match to TRBD2 covers 8 bases. The CDR3 has 14 residues. The V and J ends lost 6 bases and 2 bases, in that order; junction bases with no gene match: 4. CDR3: CASRSGGPTDTQYF. The CDR3 region has the DNA TGTGCCAGCAGATCGGGAGGGCCCACAGATACGCAGTATTTT.

The chain combines TRBV5-1 with TRBJ2-7, with 11 bases lining up with TRBD1. Germline V gives CDR1 SGHRS, CDR2 YFSETQ. Losses at the gene ends were 6 bases for V and 10 bases for J; bases not matched to a gene: 15. The CDR3 is 15 residues long. The CDR3 is CASTLQPGQGEVQYF. In nucleotides, the CDR3 is TGCGCCAGCACCCTTCAACCGGGACAGGGGGAGGTCCAGTACTTC. Drawing the rest from reference TRBV5-1 and TRBJ2-7, the complete variable domain is KAGVTQTPRYLIKTRGQQVTLSCSPISGHRSVSWYQQTPGQGLQFLFEYFSETQRNKGNFPGRFSGRQFSNSRSEMNVSTLELGDSALYLCASTLQPGQGEVQYFGPGTRLTVT.